The 23 T cell receptor beta chains reported below all come from one sample, sequenced in a study of beta chain features in type 1 diabetes (dated by TCRdb to the late 2010s). The library came from the immunoSEQ multiplex PCR assay. All of the isolated RNA was reverse transcribed with the High Capacity cDNA Reverse Transcription Kit, so expressed TCRB transcripts were sequenced. Held by TCRdb, this immuneACCESS table contains in-frame sequences only and omits some clones. Under half of the omission traces to an unresolved V gene where checked; the cause of the rest is unknown. This sample lists 200,000 to 250,000 clones; less than 35% were detected once. 4% of the sample lies in the top ten. Sequencing input: central memory CD4+ T cells from blood. These receptors all come from a man aged 25-45 years in good health.

This clone has just one count. V and J are TRBV7-2 and TRBJ2-7, with D perhaps TRBD1 or TRBD2 (5 bases each). Germline V CDR1 and CDR2: SGHTA, FQGNSA. The CDR3 covers 16 residues. Deletions cut 5 bases from V and 0 bases from J, with 17 bases between. CDR3 sequence: CASSRGDAALSYEQYF. The DNA of the CDR3 is TGTGCCAGCAGCCGTGGGGACGCCGCCCTCTCCTACGAGCAGTACTTC.

The chain uses TRBV5-1 and TRBJ2-1; D might be TRBD2 (6 bases). Trimming removed 4 bases at V and 7 bases at J, with 12 bases between. Germline V gene data show CDR1 as SGHRS and CDR2 as YFSETQ. The CDR3 has 13 residues. CDR3 protein: CASSPGLLNEQFF. CDR3 coding DNA: TGCGCCAGCAGCCCGGGACTTTTAAATGAGCAGTTCTTC.

This clone was detected a few times. The chain carries TRBV2 and TRBJ1-2, with a tentative D call TRBD1 (6 bases). There are 13 residues in the CDR3. CDR1 is SNHLY, CDR2 FYNNEI, per germline. The V and J ends lost 4 bases and 7 bases respectively, with 13 bases between them. The chain's CDR3 is CASSVKGERGYTF. CDR3 DNA sequence: TGTGCCAGCAGTGTTAAGGGGGAACGTGGCTACACCTTC. The whole variable domain, remainder taken from reference TRBV2 and TRBJ1-2, is EPEVTQTPSHQVTQMGQEVILRCVPISNHLYFYWYRQILGQKVEFLVSFYNNEISEKSEIFDDQFSVERPDGSNFTLKIRSTKLEDSAMYFCASSVKGERGYTFGSGTRLTVV.

The sample holds a few counts of this clone. One end of the junction fails to match germline, which may point to a read error. The rearrangement joins TRBV11-2 to TRBJ2-1; a weak D match, TRBD2 (6 bases). CDR1 and CDR2 from the germline V gene are SGHAT and FQNNGV. There are 13 residues in the CDR3. CDR3 bases: TGTGCCAGCAGCTTAGATCCCGCTAGCGAGCCGTTCTTC. This translates into CASSLDPASEPFF.

Only a few counts were recorded for this clone. This chain links TRBV27 with TRBJ2-5; tentatively, D is TRBD2 (6 bases). V lost 3 bases and J 4 bases, leaving 9 bases between the germline ends. The CDR3 consists of 13 residues. The germline CDR1 and CDR2 sequences are MNHEY and SMNVEV (reference sequence). The CDR3 nucleotides are TGTGCCAGCAGTTTGCGGGGCGCAGAGACCCAGTACTTC. Protein: CASSLRGAETQYF.

Concerning this clone itself: The sample has other DNA sequences that encode this CDR3 too. The chain is built from TRBV29-1 and TRBJ2-2; D gene unclear. Germline CDR1 reads SQVTM; CDR2 reads ANQGSEA. Trimming stripped 7 bases from V and 0 bases from J, with 9 bases between. The CDR3 contains 13 residues. CDR3 protein: CSGGSTNTGELFF. CDR3 in DNA: TGCAGCGGTGGTTCAACGAACACCGGGGAGCTGTTTTTT.

The rearrangement links TRBV5-6 to TRBJ2-3, with 11 positions matching TRBD2. Germline V gene data show CDR1 as SGHDT and CDR2 as YYEEEE. CDR3 length: 14 amino acids. The V and J ends lost 5 bases and 11 bases, in that order; junction bases with no gene match: 10. CDR3 sequence reads: CASSPSGGNFKQYF. CDR3 bases: TGTGCCAGCAGTCCTAGCGGGGGGAACTTTAAGCAGTATTTT.

This clone turned up a few times. The chain uses TRBV30 and TRBJ2-3; D perhaps matches TRBD1 (8 bases). The CDR3 runs 13 residues. Trimming left V 2 bases short and J 4 bases short, with 10 bases between. Germline V CDR1 and CDR2: GTSNPN, SVGIG (reference sequence). CDR3 in DNA: TGTGCCTGGAGTACAGGGGGGGCAGATACGCAGTATTTT. Its protein product is CAWSTGGADTQYF.

The chain has TRBV9 and TRBJ2-1; TRBD2 matches at 7 bases. Germline CDR1 SGDLS, CDR2 YYNGEE. This CDR3 is built from 19 residues. With 3 bases clipped from V and 3 bases from J, the junction kept 18 bases outside the gene matches. The CDR3 reads CASSGGPQLASGLYNEQFF. Here the CDR3 DNA reads TGTGCCAGCAGCGGCGGACCCCAGCTCGCTAGCGGACTCTACAATGAGCAGTTCTTC.

The V and J genes are TRBV6-6 and TRBJ2-3; 8 bases align to TRBD2. The CDR3 extends over 12 amino acids. J gave up 6 bases and V 8 bases, and 4 bases lay outside the gene matches. The germline gives CDR1 MNHNY, CDR2 SVGAGI (reference sequence). CDR3 in DNA: TGTGCCAGCGGGGGCGGGAGGGATACGCAGTATTTT. The encoded protein is CASGGGRDTQYF.

The table lists this clone with a few counts. The chain carries TRBV7-9 and TRBJ2-1; the match to TRBD2 covers 7 bases. There are 12 residues in the CDR3. Germline CDR1 SEHNR, CDR2 FQNEAQ (reference sequence). With V trimmed by 5 bases and J by 16 bases, 11 bases remained unmatched. The CDR3 DNA is TGTGCCAGCAGCCCTAGCGGATATGAGGAATTCTTC. This encodes CASSPSGYEEFF.

The sample holds a few counts of this clone. The gene calls are TRBV5-1 and TRBJ2-5; 12 nucleotides line up with TRBD1. Germline V gene lookup returns CDR1 SGHRS and CDR2 YFSETQ. The CDR3 extends over 16 amino acids. V lost 1 base to trimming and J lost 4 bases; unmatched junction nucleotides: 5. In DNA, the CDR3 is TGCGCCAGCAGCTTGTCCCCGGGACAGGGGGCAGAGACCCAGTACTTC. This encodes CASSLSPGQGAETQYF.

In its sample, this clone was seen a few times. The CDR3 is CASSTLAVLTSYNEQFF. As DNA, the CDR3 is TGTGCCAGTAGTACCCTAGCGGTCCTCACCTCCTACAATGAGCAGTTCTTC. The rearrangement uses TRBV19 and TRBJ2-1; 7 bases fit TRBD2. The CDR3 is 17 residues long. The V and J ends lost 4 bases and 0 bases, in that order; junction bases with no gene match: 9. Germline CDR1 is LNHDA and CDR2 is SQIVND (reference sequence).

V usage is TRBV2 and J usage is TRBJ2-3; no clear D. Germline-derived CDR1 and CDR2 are SNHLY and FYNNEI. Trimming took 8 bases from V and 1 from J, leaving 10 bases between them. CDR3 length equals 13 residues. The CDR3 sequence: CASLLGGTDTQYF. In nucleotides, the CDR3 is TGTGCCAGCCTTCTTGGTGGCACAGATACGCAGTATTTT.

This clone was seen a few times. V gene TRBV7-2 combines with J gene TRBJ2-3; TRBD2 is a possible D gene (5 bases). CDR1 is SGHTA and CDR2 is FQGNSA in the germline V gene. V gave up 4 bases and J gave up 0 bases, with 11 bases separating them. The CDR3 totals 15 residues. The CDR3 DNA is TGTGCCAGCAGCTCGCGGGTGTCTAGCACAGATACGCAGTATTTT. Translation: CASSSRVSSTDTQYF.

This clone appeared a few times. V gene TRBV30 combines with J gene TRBJ1-4; 7 bases fit TRBD1. Germline CDR1 and CDR2: GTSNPN and SVGIG (reference sequence). The CDR3 has 14 amino acids. V shed 5 bases, J shed 4 bases, and the junction held 7 bases outside the gene matches. The CDR3 loop is CAWWQGQLNEKLFF. CDR3 coding DNA: TGTGCCTGGTGGCAGGGACAGCTTAATGAAAAACTGTTTTTT.

V gene TRBV5-1 combines with J gene TRBJ2-1, with 7 positions matching TRBD2. V lost 4 bases and J lost 7; bases outside the gene matches: 8. The CDR3 is made up of 14 amino acids. Looked up from germline, CDR1 is SGHRS and CDR2 is YFSETQ. CDR3: CASSPEASGNEQFF. The DNA for the CDR3 is TGCGCCAGCAGCCCGGAGGCTAGCGGAAATGAGCAGTTCTTC.

The chain couples TRBV30 to TRBJ2-7, with unresolved D. Germline loops: CDR1 GTSNPN, CDR2 SVGIG (reference sequence). The CDR3 covers 11 residues. V gave up 0 bases and J gave up 6 bases, with 6 bases separating them. The CDR3 nucleotides are TGTGCCTGGAGTGTTATCCGCGAGCAGTACTTC. Translated: CAWSVIREQYF. The variable domain in full, completed from reference TRBV30 and TRBJ2-7, reads SQTIHQWPATLVQPVGSPLSLECTVEGTSNPNLYWYRQAAGRGLQLLFYSVGIGQISSEVPQNLSASRPQDRQFILSSKKLLLSDSGFYLCAWSVIREQYFGPGTRLTVT.

This clone was picked up a small number of times. V usage is TRBV6-5 and J usage is TRBJ1-2; TRBD1 matches 7 bases. The V segment lost 5 bases and the J segment 6 bases; nucleotides outside the gene matches: 6. Germline loops: CDR1 MNHEY, CDR2 SVGAGI. The length of the CDR3 is 13 residues. Here the CDR3 reads CASSRQGFDGYTF. The CDR3 DNA reads as TGTGCCAGCAGTCGACAGGGATTTGATGGCTACACCTTC.

About this clone: A much bigger clone sits one base away, suggesting this may be a read error. The rearrangement joins TRBV27 to TRBJ2-7, with a tentative D call TRBD1 (6 bases). The CDR3 loop spans 12 amino acids. Trimming stripped 6 bases from V and 3 bases from J, with 9 bases between. The germline V gene has CDR1 MNHEY and CDR2 SMNVEV (reference sequence). As DNA, the CDR3 is TGTGCCAGCAGCGCACAGGGCTACGAGCAGTACTTC. It is translated as CASSAQGYEQYF.

The table lists this clone with a few counts. The chain has TRBV7-2 and TRBJ2-3, with D perhaps TRBD2 (6 bases). Germline loops: CDR1 SGHTA, CDR2 FQGNSA. Trimming left V 8 bases short and J 4 bases short, with 13 bases between. The CDR3 extends over 13 amino acids. CDR3 protein: CASGWRAADTQYF. CDR3 bases: TGTGCCAGCGGCTGGAGGGCCGCAGATACGCAGTATTTT.

J is TRBJ1-1 and V is TRBV6-1; D is possibly TRBD1 (5 bases). Germline CDR1 and CDR2: MNHNS and SASEGT. V was clipped by 6 bases and J by 5 bases, with 13 bases between them. The CDR3 covers 13 residues. The CDR3 sequence: CASRRGVETEAFF. CDR3 coding DNA: TGTGCCAGCAGAAGAGGGGTTGAGACTGAAGCTTTCTTT.

This clone was observed at least ten times. This same CDR3 is encoded by further DNA sequences in the sample. The V gene is TRBV2, the J gene TRBJ1-1, with D perhaps matching TRBD1 (5 bases). The CDR3 covers 13 residues. With 4 bases removed from V and 3 bases from J, the gap between germline ends came to 9 bases. Per the germline V gene, CDR1 is SNHLY and CDR2 is FYNNEI. CDR3 sequence reads: CASSAGGYTEAFF. The CDR3 DNA reads TGTGCCAGCAGTGCGGGGGGTTACACTGAAGCTTTCTTT.